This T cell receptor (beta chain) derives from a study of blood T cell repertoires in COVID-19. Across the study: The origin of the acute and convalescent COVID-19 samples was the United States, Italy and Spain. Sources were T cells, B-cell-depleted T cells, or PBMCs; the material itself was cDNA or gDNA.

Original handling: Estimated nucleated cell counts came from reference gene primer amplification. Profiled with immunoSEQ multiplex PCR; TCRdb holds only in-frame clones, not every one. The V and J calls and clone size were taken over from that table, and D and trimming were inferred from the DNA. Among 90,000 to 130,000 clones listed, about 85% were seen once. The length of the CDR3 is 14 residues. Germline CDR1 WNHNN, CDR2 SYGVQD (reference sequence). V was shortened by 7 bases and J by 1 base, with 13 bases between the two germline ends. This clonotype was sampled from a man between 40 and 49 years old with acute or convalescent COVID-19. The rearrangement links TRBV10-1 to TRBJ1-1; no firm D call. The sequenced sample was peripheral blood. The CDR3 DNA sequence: TGCGCCAGCAAAGCCTCCGGGAAGAACACTGAAGCTTTCTTT. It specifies CASKASGKNTEAFF.